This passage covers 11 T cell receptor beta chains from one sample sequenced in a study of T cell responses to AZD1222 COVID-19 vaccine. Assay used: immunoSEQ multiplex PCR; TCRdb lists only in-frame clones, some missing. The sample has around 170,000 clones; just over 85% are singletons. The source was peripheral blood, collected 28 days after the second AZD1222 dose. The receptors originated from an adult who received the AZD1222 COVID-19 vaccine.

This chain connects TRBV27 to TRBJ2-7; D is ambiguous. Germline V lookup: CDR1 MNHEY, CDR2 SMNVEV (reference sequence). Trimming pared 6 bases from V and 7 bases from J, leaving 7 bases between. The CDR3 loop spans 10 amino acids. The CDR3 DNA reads TGTGCCAGCAGCCCCGGGGAGCAGTACTTC. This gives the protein CASSPGEQYF.

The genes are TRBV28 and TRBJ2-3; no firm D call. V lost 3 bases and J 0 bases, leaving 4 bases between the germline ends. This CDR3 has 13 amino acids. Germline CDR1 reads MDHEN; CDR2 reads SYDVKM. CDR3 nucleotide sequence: TGTGCCAGCAGTTTCGGCAGCACAGATACGCAGTATTTT. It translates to CASSFGSTDTQYF.

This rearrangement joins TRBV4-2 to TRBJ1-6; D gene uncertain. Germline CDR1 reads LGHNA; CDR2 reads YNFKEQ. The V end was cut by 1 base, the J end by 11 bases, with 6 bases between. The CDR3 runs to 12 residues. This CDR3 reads CASSQVGAPLHF. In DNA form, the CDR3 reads TGTGCCAGCAGCCAAGTCGGGGCACCCCTCCACTTT.

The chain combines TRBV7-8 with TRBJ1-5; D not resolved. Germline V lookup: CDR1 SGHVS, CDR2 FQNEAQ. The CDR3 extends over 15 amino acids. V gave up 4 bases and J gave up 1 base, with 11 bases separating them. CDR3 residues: CASSYNSASNQPQHF. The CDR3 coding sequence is TGTGCCAGCAGCTACAACTCCGCGAGCAATCAGCCCCAGCATTTT.

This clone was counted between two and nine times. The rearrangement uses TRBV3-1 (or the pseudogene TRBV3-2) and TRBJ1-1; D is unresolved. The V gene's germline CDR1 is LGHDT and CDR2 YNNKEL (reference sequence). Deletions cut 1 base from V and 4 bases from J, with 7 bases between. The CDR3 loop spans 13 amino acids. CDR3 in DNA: TGTGCCAGCAGCCAAGCTCTGGGCACTGAAGCTTTCTTT. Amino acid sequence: CASSQALGTEAFF.

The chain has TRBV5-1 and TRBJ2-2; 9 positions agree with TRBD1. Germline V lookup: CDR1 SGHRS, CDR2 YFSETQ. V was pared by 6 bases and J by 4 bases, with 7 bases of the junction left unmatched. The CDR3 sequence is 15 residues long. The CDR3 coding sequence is TGCGCCAGCAAGGAACAGGGGGCGCCCACCGGGGAGCTGTTTTTT. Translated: CASKEQGAPTGELFF.

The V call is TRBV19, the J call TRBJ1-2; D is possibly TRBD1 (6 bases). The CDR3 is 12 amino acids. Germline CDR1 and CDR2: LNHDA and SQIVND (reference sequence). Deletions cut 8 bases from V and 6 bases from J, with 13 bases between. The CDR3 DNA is TGTGCCAGTTATCGGGGGCTGGATGGCTACACCTTC. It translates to CASYRGLDGYTF.

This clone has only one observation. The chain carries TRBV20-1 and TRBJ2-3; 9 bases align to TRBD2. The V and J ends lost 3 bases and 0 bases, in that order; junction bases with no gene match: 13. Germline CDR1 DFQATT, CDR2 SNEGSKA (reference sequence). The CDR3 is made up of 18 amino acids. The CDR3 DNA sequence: TGCAGTGCTAGTGGAGGCCCGATCGCGGGGGGGAGCACAGATACGCAGTATTTT. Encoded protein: CSASGGPIAGGSTDTQYF.

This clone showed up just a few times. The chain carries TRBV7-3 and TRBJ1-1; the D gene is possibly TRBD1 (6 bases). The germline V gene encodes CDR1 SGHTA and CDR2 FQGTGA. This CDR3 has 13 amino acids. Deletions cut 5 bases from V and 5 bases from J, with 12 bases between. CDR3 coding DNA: TGTGCCAGCAGCCCAAACCAGGGGACTGAAGCTTTCTTT. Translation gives CASSPNQGTEAFF.

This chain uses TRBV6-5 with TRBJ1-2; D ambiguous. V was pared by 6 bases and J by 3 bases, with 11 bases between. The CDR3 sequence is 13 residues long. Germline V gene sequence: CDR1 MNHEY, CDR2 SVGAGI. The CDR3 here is CASRPGPHYGYTF. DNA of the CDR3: TGTGCCAGCAGACCGGGCCCTCACTATGGCTACACCTTC.

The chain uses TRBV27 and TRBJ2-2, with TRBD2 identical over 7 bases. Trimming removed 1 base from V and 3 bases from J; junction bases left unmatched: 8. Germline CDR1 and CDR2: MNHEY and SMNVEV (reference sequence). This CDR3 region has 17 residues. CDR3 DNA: TGTGCCAGCAGTTTATTGGGGGGGGTTGGGGACACCGGGGAGCTGTTTTTT. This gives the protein CASSLLGGVGDTGELFF.